The 26 T cell receptor beta chains reported below all come from one sample, sequenced in a study of T cell changes during pregnancy in multiple sclerosis. The protocol was immunoSEQ multiplex PCR, while the TCRdb copy is restricted to in-frame clones and leaves out a portion. Of some 75,000 clones in the sample, about 96% were seen once. The sequencing here drew on peripheral blood, taken in the second trimester of pregnancy. The receptors originated from a female donor with multiple sclerosis, enrolled in a pregnancy study.

The chain uses TRBV28 and TRBJ1-5; 12 positions agree with TRBD1. Germline CDR1 MDHEN, CDR2 SYDVKM. CDR3 length: 16 residues. Unmatched junction bases numbered 4, after V lost 4 bases and J lost 3 bases. The CDR3 DNA is TGTGCCAGCAGTTCCCTGGGACAGGGGGCCAATCAGCCCCAGCATTTT. Its translation: CASSSLGQGANQPQHF.

J is TRBJ1-2 and V is TRBV5-4; the D gene is possibly TRBD1 (5 bases). The CDR3 loop spans 14 amino acids. Germline CDR1 SGHNT, CDR2 YYREEE (reference sequence). V was cut by 0 bases and J by 2 bases, with 8 bases left in between. The CDR3 sequence: CASSLVTGNYGYTF. The DNA of the CDR3 is TGTGCCAGCAGCTTGGTAACAGGAAACTATGGCTACACCTTC. Full variable domain (remainder filled in from reference TRBV5-4 and TRBJ1-2): ETGVTQSPTHLIKTRGQQVTLRCSSQSGHNTVSWYQQALGQGPQFIFQYYREEENGRGNFPPRFSGLQFPNYSSELNVNALELDDSALYLCASSLVTGNYGYTFGSGTRLTVV.

The rearrangement joins TRBV11-3 to TRBJ2-2, with a tentative D call TRBD2 (5 bases). V lost 5 bases to trimming and J lost 3 bases, with 10 bases between them. The CDR3 runs 14 residues. CDR1 and CDR2 (germline): SGHNT, YENEEA. CDR3 amino acids: CASSGPGDTGELFF. The CDR3, as DNA: TGTGCCAGCAGCGGGCCCGGGGACACCGGGGAGCTGTTTTTT.

This clone occurred a few times. The V gene is TRBV9, the J gene TRBJ1-3; D is ambiguous. V was trimmed by 4 bases and J by 0 bases, leaving 11 bases between them. The CDR3 extends over 15 amino acids. Germline-derived CDR1 and CDR2 are SGDLS and YYNGEE. The CDR3 DNA reads TGTGCCAGCAGCTCCGCTGGAGGCTCTGGAAACACCATATATTTT. Translation: CASSSAGGSGNTIYF.

This rearrangement joins TRBV5-5 to TRBJ1-2; TRBD1 matches 9 bases. Germline CDR1 reads SGHKS; CDR2 reads YYEKEE (reference sequence). The CDR3 runs to 17 residues. V shed 2 bases and J 1 base; nucleotides not matched to a gene: 9. The CDR3 loop reads CASSFAGTGPFNYGYTF. CDR3 nucleotides: TGTGCCAGCAGCTTTGCCGGGACAGGGCCATTTAACTATGGCTACACCTTC.

The CDR3 DNA sequence: TGTGCCAGCAGTTACCCCGGCGGAACCCAAGAGACCCAGTACTTC. It encodes CASSYPGGTQETQYF. The genes are TRBV6-5 and TRBJ2-5; D gene ambiguous. There are 15 residues in the CDR3. CDR1 and CDR2 from the germline V gene are MNHEY and SVGAGI. The V and J ends lost 2 bases and 1 base respectively, with 11 bases between them.

The V and J genes are TRBV19 and TRBJ1-1, with 7 nucleotides matching TRBD1. CDR1 is LNHDA and CDR2 is SQIVND in the germline V gene (reference sequence). The J segment lost 0 bases and the V segment lost 4 bases, leaving 8 bases of the junction unmatched. The CDR3 is 16 amino acids. The CDR3 nucleotides read TGTGCCAGTAGTACGCAAGGGGGCCTGGTGAACACTGAAGCTTTCTTT. Encoded protein: CASSTQGGLVNTEAFF.

A few counts support this clone. The chain carries TRBV4-3 and TRBJ2-1, with D maybe TRBD2 (5 bases). This CDR3 contains 16 residues. V was clipped by 0 bases and J by 4 bases, with 13 bases between them. The germline V gene has CDR1 LGHNA and CDR2 YSLEER. The CDR3 loop reads CASSQEKLVWYNEQFF. Here the CDR3 DNA reads TGCGCCAGCAGCCAAGAAAAACTAGTCTGGTACAATGAGCAGTTCTTC.

The CDR3 nucleotides are TGCGCCAGCAGTACCGGAACAGGATTCGAGCAGTACTTC. Amino acids: CASSTGTGFEQYF. This chain joins TRBV10-2 and TRBJ2-7, with D tentatively TRBD1 (5 bases). Germline V gene lookup returns CDR1 WSHSY and CDR2 SAAADI. The CDR3 runs to 13 residues. V lost 5 bases and J lost 6, with 14 bases in between.

The J gene is TRBJ1-1, the V gene TRBV4-3; no clear D gene. The V gene's germline CDR1 is LGHNA and CDR2 YSLEER. V was cut by 1 base and J by 1 base, with 13 bases left in between. The CDR3 has 16 residues. This CDR3 reads CASSQVRGAANTEAFF. CDR3 sequence (DNA): TGCGCCAGCAGCCAAGTGCGGGGTGCTGCGAACACTGAAGCTTTCTTT.

The V call is TRBV5-1, the J call TRBJ2-1; 11 bases map to TRBD2. V was pared by 1 base and J by 9 bases, with 6 bases of the junction left unmatched. The CDR3 runs 15 residues. Germline-derived CDR1 and CDR2 are SGHRS and YFSETQ. CDR3 nucleotides: TGCGCCAGCAGCTTGTCGCTAGCGGGAGGTGGTGAGCAGTTCTTC. Its protein product is CASSLSLAGGGEQFF.

This sequence joins TRBV5-6 and TRBJ2-4; D may be TRBD2 (6 bases). CDR3 size: 15 residues. With 4 bases removed from V and 1 base from J, the gap between germline ends came to 12 bases. CDR1 is SGHDT, CDR2 YYEEEE, per germline. CDR3 sequence (DNA): TGTGCCAGCAGCCTACCGGGGGAGGCCAAAAACATTCAGTACTTC. Amino acid sequence: CASSLPGEAKNIQYF. Full variable domain (outside the CDR3, taken from reference TRBV5-6 and TRBJ2-4): DAGVTQSPTHLIKTRGQQVTLRCSPKSGHDTVSWYQQALGQGPQFIFQYYEEEERQRGNFPDRFSGHQFPNYSSELNVNALLLGDSALYLCASSLPGEAKNIQYFGAGTRLSVL.

The gene calls are TRBV4-1 and TRBJ1-5, with 10 bases identical to TRBD1. There are 15 residues in the CDR3. Germline loops: CDR1 MGHRA, CDR2 YSYEKL. The junction had 3 bases not matched to a gene; V was cut back by 3 bases and J by 4 bases. DNA of the CDR3: TGCGCCAGCAGCCAGGGGACAGGGGATAATCAGCCCCAGCATTTT. Its translation is CASSQGTGDNQPQHF.

The rearrangement uses TRBV21-1 and TRBJ1-3; the D call of TRBD1 is as the table states it, not checked on the DNA. TRBV21-1 is a pseudogene. The CDR3 spans 15 residues. CDR3 in DNA: TGTGCCAGCAGGGGCCGGATTCACTCTGGAAACACCATATATTTT. Residues: CASRGRIHSGNTIYF.

The gene calls are TRBV5-5 and TRBJ2-7; 9 bases line up with TRBD1. The CDR3 has 18 residues. CDR1 is SGHKS and CDR2 is YYEKEE in the germline V gene (reference sequence). J lost 2 bases, V lost 4 bases, and 16 bases had no gene match. The CDR3 nucleotides are TGTGCCAGCAGCCCCGACCGGGACAGGGTAACCAGCACCTACGAGCAGTACTTC. This codes for CASSPDRDRVTSTYEQYF. Full variable domain (rest looked up from reference TRBV5-5 and TRBJ2-7): DAGVTQSPTHLIKTRGQQVTLRCSPISGHKSVSWYQQVLGQGPQFIFQYYEKEERGRGNFPDRFSARQFPNYSSELNVNALLLGDSALYLCASSPDRDRVTSTYEQYFGPGTRLTVT.

V is TRBV13 and J is TRBJ2-3; 10 positions match TRBD2. Losses at the gene ends were 0 bases for V and 1 base for J; bases not matched to a gene: 10. The CDR3 totals 19 residues. Per the germline V gene, CDR1 is PRHDT and CDR2 is FYEKMQ (reference sequence). This CDR3 is CASSLGGLGLADGTDTQYF. Here the CDR3 DNA reads TGTGCCAGCAGCTTAGGCGGGTTAGGACTAGCGGACGGCACAGATACGCAGTATTTT.

The chain has TRBV18 and TRBJ2-5; TRBD2 might be the D (5 bases). CDR3 size: 16 residues. V shed 1 base and J shed 5 bases, with 17 bases lying between them. Germline CDR1 KGHSH, CDR2 LQKENI. CDR3 sequence (DNA): TGTGCCAGCTCACCACGATCCGGGAAAAATTGGGAGACCCAGTACTTC. It encodes CASSPRSGKNWETQYF.

The chain recombines TRBV30 with TRBJ2-7; 7 nucleotides match TRBD1. Germline V lookup: CDR1 GTSNPN, CDR2 SVGIG (reference sequence). There are 13 residues in the CDR3. V lost 6 bases and J lost 2; bases outside the gene matches: 7. The chain's CDR3 is CACQDTGAYEQYF. CDR3 DNA sequence: TGTGCCTGCCAGGACACAGGGGCCTACGAGCAGTACTTC. The whole variable domain, remainder taken from reference TRBV30 and TRBJ2-7, is SQTIHQWPATLVQPVGSPLSLECTVEGTSNPNLYWYRQAAGRGLQLLFYSVGIGQISSEVPQNLSASRPQDRQFILSSKKLLLSDSGFYLCACQDTGAYEQYFGPGTRLTVT.

This chain uses TRBV30 with TRBJ1-2; D unresolved. Germline V gene sequence: CDR1 GTSNPN, CDR2 SVGIG (reference sequence). The germline V and J ends were trimmed by 3 bases and 5 bases, with 19 bases remaining between them. The CDR3 is made up of 15 amino acids. This chain's CDR3 is CAWRETRRAQYGYTF. The CDR3 DNA is TGTGCCTGGAGAGAAACCAGGAGGGCGCAGTATGGCTACACCTTC.

CDR3 bases: TGCGCCAGCAGCCAAGTCGGCCTAGCGGAGCCCCTAGCCAAAAACATTCAGTACTTC. Translating it yields CASSQVGLAEPLAKNIQYF. This chain connects TRBV4-1 to TRBJ2-4; TRBD2 agrees at 7 bases. V trimming: 1 base; J trimming: 0 bases; junction bases outside the gene matches: 12. Per germline, CDR1 MGHRA and CDR2 YSYEKL. The CDR3 extends over 19 amino acids.

The chain links TRBV7-6 to TRBJ1-5, with D perhaps TRBD1 (5 bases). The germline V gene has CDR1 SGHVS and CDR2 FNYEAQ. Trimming removed 5 bases from V and 6 bases from J, with 17 bases in between. The CDR3 loop spans 15 amino acids. CDR3 sequence (DNA): TGTGCCAGCAGCCAGGCTGCAGGGAGGGGTCAGCCCCAGCATTTT. Translation: CASSQAAGRGQPQHF.

The J gene is TRBJ2-1, the V gene TRBV13, with 8 nucleotides matching TRBD2. Germline assignment: CDR1 PRHDT and CDR2 FYEKMQ (reference sequence). The length of the CDR3 is 18 residues. V shed 5 bases, J shed 0 bases, and the junction held 12 bases outside the gene matches. CDR3 sequence: CASSLKPREAASYNEQFF. DNA for the CDR3: TGTGCCAGCAGCCTAAAACCGCGGGAGGCTGCCTCCTACAATGAGCAGTTCTTC.

The V and J genes are TRBV5-1 and TRBJ2-1; the D gene is possibly TRBD2 (5 bases). The length of the CDR3 is 14 residues. V was cut by 4 bases and J by 5 bases, with 13 bases left in between. Germline assignment: CDR1 SGHRS and CDR2 YFSETQ. The chain's CDR3 is CASSPRPGNNEQFF. CDR3 DNA: TGCGCCAGCAGCCCCAGACCCGGGAACAATGAGCAGTTCTTC. The whole variable domain, remainder taken from reference TRBV5-1 and TRBJ2-1, is KAGVTQTPRYLIKTRGQQVTLSCSPISGHRSVSWYQQTPGQGLQFLFEYFSETQRNKGNFPGRFSGRQFSNSRSEMNVSTLELGDSALYLCASSPRPGNNEQFFGPGTRLTVL.

The chain carries TRBV2 and TRBJ2-1; TRBD1 matches at 8 bases. This CDR3 spans 16 amino acids. Germline CDR1 reads SNHLY; CDR2 reads FYNNEI. Trimming removed 3 bases from V and 7 bases from J; junction bases left unmatched: 11. For the CDR3, the DNA is TGTGCCAGCAGTGATTTGTCAGGGGGCGTTTTTAATGAGCAGTTCTTC. It specifies CASSDLSGGVFNEQFF.

The rearrangement uses TRBV11-3 and TRBJ2-7; D may be TRBD2 (6 bases). Trimming shortened V by 1 base and J by 0 bases, and 25 bases separated the two germline ends. Germline values: CDR1 SGHNT, CDR2 YENEEA. The CDR3 length is 20 residues. CDR3 residues: CASSLATGDLGAKHSYEQYF. The CDR3 nucleotides read TGTGCCAGCAGCTTAGCCACGGGGGACCTAGGCGCTAAACACTCCTACGAGCAGTACTTC.

V usage is TRBV5-1 and J usage is TRBJ2-5; no definite D call. V was pared by 0 bases and J by 3 bases, with 9 bases between. This CDR3 contains 14 residues. In germline, CDR1 is SGHRS, CDR2 YFSETQ. CDR3 nucleotides: TGCGCCAGCAGCTTGGTCGGGTCGAAAGAGACCCAGTACTTC. This encodes CASSLVGSKETQYF.